The 5 T cell receptor beta chains listed next were all sequenced from one sample in a study of T cells in Graves' hyperthyroidism and ophthalmopathy. RNA transcripts provided the source from which TCR beta CDR3 regions were amplified. The HTBI primer set drove a first-round RT-PCR of the TCR CDR3. TCRdb processed the multiplex PCR reads anew with MiXCR; each CDR3 protein has one entry. Found here are some 770,000 distinct CDR3 sequences, over 15% of them singletons; the top ten hold roughly 8%. The sequenced material came from blood. The receptor set was obtained from a man aged 18 to 35 with Graves' hyperthyroidism.

J is TRBJ2-2 and V is TRBV9; weak D call: TRBD1 (6 bases). The ends were cut back, 3 bases at V and 1 base at J, with 13 bases in the middle. The CDR3 runs to 16 residues. Germline V CDR1 and CDR2: SGDLS, YYNGEE. In DNA form, the CDR3 reads TGTGCCAGCAGCGGACGTATGGGACAGAACACCGGGGAGCTGTTTTTT. It encodes CASSGRMGQNTGELFF.

This clonotype was seen repeatedly, ten times or more. The chain joins TRBV18 to TRBJ1-2; 7 bases agree with TRBD1. J lost 3 bases, V lost 3 bases, and 10 bases had no gene match. The CDR3 consists of 16 residues. Germline CDR1 reads KGHSH; CDR2 reads LQKENI. In nucleotides, the CDR3 is TGTGCCAGCTCACCCGTCGAGGGGGCCGCATACTATGGCTACACCTTC. The encoded protein is CASSPVEGAAYYGYTF. The full variable domain, rest sourced from reference TRBV18 and TRBJ1-2, is NAGVMQNPRHLVRRRGQEARLRCSPMKGHSHVYWYRQLPEEGLKFMVYLQKENIIDESGMPKERFSAEFPKEGPSILRIQQVVRGDSAAYFCASSPVEGAAYYGYTFGSGTRLTVV.

This clonotype was observed a handful of times. CDR3 amino acids: CASRIFTGPTSYSPLHF. Written as DNA, the CDR3 is TGTGCCAGCAGGATATTCACGGGACCTACATCTTATTCACCCCTCCACTTT. V is TRBV28 and J is TRBJ1-6; tentative D call: TRBD1 (5 bases). Between the trimmed V and J ends, which lost 6 bases and 8 bases, there was a span of 23 bases. Germline CDR1 MDHEN, CDR2 SYDVKM. CDR3 length: 17 amino acids.

As to this clonotype: This sequence may be a read error, since a much larger clone differs from it by one base. V usage is TRBV20-1 and J usage is TRBJ2-7, with no clear D. This CDR3 comprises 16 residues. V lost 6 bases and J lost 1, with 22 bases in between. CDR1 is DFQATT and CDR2 is SNEGSKA in the germline V gene (reference sequence). The CDR3 loop is CSAYRVSDGPSYEQYF. The CDR3 DNA follows: TGCAGTGCCTATCGGGTGTCGGACGGTCCGTCCTACGAGCAGTACTTC.

The rearrangement joins TRBV7-8 to TRBJ1-1; D is undetermined. V was cut by 0 bases and J by 0 bases, with 11 bases left in between. Germline V gives CDR1 SGHVS, CDR2 FQNEAQ. This CDR3 has 16 residues. The CDR3 DNA sequence: TGTGCCAGCAGCTTAGCGCTCGACACCTTGAACACTGAAGCTTTCTTT. Amino acids: CASSLALDTLNTEAFF.